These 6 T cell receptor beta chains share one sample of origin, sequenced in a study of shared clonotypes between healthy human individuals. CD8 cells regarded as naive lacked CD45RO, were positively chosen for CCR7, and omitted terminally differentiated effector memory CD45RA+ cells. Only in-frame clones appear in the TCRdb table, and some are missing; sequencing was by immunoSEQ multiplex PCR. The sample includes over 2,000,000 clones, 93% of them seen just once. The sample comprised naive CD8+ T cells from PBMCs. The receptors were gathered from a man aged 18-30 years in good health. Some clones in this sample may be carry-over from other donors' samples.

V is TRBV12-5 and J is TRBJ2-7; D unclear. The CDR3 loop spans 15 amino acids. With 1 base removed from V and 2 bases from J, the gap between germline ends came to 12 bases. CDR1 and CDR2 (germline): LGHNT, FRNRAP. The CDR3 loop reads CASGLGSVNPYEQYF. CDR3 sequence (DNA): TGTGCTAGTGGTTTGGGCAGCGTTAACCCCTACGAGCAGTACTTC.

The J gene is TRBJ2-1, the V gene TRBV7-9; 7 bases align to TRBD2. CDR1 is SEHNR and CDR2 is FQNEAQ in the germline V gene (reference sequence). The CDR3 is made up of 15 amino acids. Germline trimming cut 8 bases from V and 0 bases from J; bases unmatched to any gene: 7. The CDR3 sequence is CASAIGGSSYNEQFF. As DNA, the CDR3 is TGTGCCAGCGCGATAGGCGGGAGCTCCTACAATGAGCAGTTCTTC.

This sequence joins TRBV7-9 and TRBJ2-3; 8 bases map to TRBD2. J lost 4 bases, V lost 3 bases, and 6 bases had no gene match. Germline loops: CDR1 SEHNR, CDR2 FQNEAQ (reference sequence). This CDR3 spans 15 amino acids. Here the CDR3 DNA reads TGTGCCAGCAGCTTCGAGCGGGAGTGGGCAGATACGCAGTATTTT. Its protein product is CASSFEREWADTQYF.

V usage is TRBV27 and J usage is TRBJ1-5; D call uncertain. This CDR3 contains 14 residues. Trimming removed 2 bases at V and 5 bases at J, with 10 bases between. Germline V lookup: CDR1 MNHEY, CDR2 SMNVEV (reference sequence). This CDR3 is CASSLVASDQPQHF. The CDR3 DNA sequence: TGTGCCAGCAGTTTAGTCGCGAGTGATCAGCCCCAGCATTTT.

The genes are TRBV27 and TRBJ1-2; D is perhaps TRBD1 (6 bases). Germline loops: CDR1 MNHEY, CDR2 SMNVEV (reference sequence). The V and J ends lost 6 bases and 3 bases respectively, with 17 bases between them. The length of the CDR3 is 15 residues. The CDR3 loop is CASSFTGKGDYGYTF. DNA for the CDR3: TGTGCCAGCAGCTTCACCGGGAAGGGGGACTATGGCTACACCTTC.

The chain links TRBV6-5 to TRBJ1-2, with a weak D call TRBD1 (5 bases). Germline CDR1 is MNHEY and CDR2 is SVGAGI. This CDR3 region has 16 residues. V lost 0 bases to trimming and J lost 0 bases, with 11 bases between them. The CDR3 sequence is CASSYSLGETNYGYTF. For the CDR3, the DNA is TGTGCCAGCAGTTACTCGTTGGGGGAGACTAACTATGGCTACACCTTC.